The subject of this entry is one T cell receptor beta chain. Trimming stripped 5 bases from V and 1 base from J, with 11 bases between. CDR3 length: 13 amino acids. The germline CDR1 and CDR2 sequences are SQVTM and ANQGSEA. Per the study methods: The assay estimated nucleated cells by amplifying reference gene primers. The table came from immunoSEQ multiplex PCR; TCRdb's copy has only in-frame clones and leaves some out. That table gives V, J and clone size, and the DNA gave D and trimming. The table shows 350,000 or so clones, with roughly 87% occurring only once. The record originates from a study of blood T cell repertoires in COVID-19. Study background: Spain, Italy and the United States supplied samples that represented acute and convalescent COVID-19. Sample material is recorded as cDNA or gDNA derived from T cells, B-cell-depleted T cells, or PBMCs.

What was sequenced was PBMCs or T cells enriched from blood (not recorded which). The V and J genes are TRBV29-1 and TRBJ1-1, with D possibly being TRBD1 (6 bases). The source of this sequence is a woman aged 25 to 39 who had recovered from COVID-19. The CDR3 region is CSVPWTENTEAFF. For the CDR3, the DNA is TGCAGCGTTCCCTGGACAGAGAACACTGAAGCTTTCTTT.